This T cell receptor beta chain appears in the sequencing data of a study of neurological immune-mediated disorders. This clonotype has at least ten counts. From germline, CDR1 is ENHRY and CDR2 SYGVKD. The CDR3 loop spans 14 amino acids. V was cut by 3 bases and J by 6 bases, with 15 bases left in between. TCRdb re-derived calls from the 5' RACE reads in MiXCR, one entry per CDR3 protein. The sample lists 65,000 to 85,000 distinct CDR3 sequences; more than 5% were seen once. This sample's time point: longitudinal time-point 2. Sequencing used PBMCs. This chain connects TRBV10-3 to TRBJ2-7, with a tentative D call TRBD1 (5 bases). The TCR originated in a woman aged 60-75 years with multiple sclerosis. CDR3 in DNA: TGTGCCATCAGTGAAGGGGCAGGGCATCGCGAGCAGTACTTC. Its translation: CAISEGAGHREQYF.